Sequencing of this TCR beta chain was carried out in a study of blood T cell repertoires in COVID-19. About the research overall: PBMCs, B-cell-depleted T cells, or T cells were the source of the cDNA or gDNA that made up the material.

Everyone who took part was roughly 18 to 90 years old, and they came from over 20 US areas. Under the authors' procedure: It was from reference gene primer amplification that nucleated cell counts were estimated. Using immunoSEQ multiplex PCR, the repertoire was profiled, and TCRdb retains in-frame clones only, with some absent. V, J and clone size derive from that table, while D and trimming were established from the DNA sequence. Among under 500,000 clones listed, roughly nine tenths were seen once. Trimming took 4 bases from V and 9 from J, leaving 23 bases between them. The CDR3 sequence is 17 residues long. Germline-derived CDR1 and CDR2 are SGHRS and YFSETQ.

Specimen: PBMCs or T cells enriched from blood (not recorded which). This clonotype originated in a woman aged 18-29 years with acute COVID-19. The J gene is TRBJ1-6, the V gene TRBV5-1; TRBD1 is a possible D gene (5 bases). The CDR3 region is CASSPAGQITRISPLHF. In DNA form, the CDR3 reads TGCGCCAGCAGCCCAGCGGGGCAGATTACCCGCATTTCACCCCTCCACTTT.